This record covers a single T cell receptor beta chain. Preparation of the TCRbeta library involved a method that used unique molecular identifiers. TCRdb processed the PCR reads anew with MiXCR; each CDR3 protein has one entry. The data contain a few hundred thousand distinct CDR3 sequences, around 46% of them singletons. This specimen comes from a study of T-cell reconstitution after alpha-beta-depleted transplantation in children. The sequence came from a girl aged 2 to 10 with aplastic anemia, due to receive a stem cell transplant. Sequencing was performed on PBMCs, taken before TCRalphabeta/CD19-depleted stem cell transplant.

The DNA of the CDR3 is TGCAGTGTCATCCGGGACTCCTCCTACAATGAGCAGTTCTTC. It yields the protein CSVIRDSSYNEQFF. The chain joins TRBV20-1 to TRBJ2-1; D possibly corresponds to TRBD2 (6 bases). This CDR3 has 14 amino acids. Germline CDR1 and CDR2: DFQATT and SNEGSKA (reference sequence). V lost 7 bases and J lost 0, with 13 bases in between.